Given below is one TCR beta chain in context. These data come from a study of CD8 T cells in Susac syndrome. Sequencing targeted TCR beta in T cells from blood (CD8+ and CD4+). It was negative isolation that provided the CD8+ and CD4+ T cells, whereas TEMRA cells were enriched by FACS. An input of 0.5 to 1 ug of RNA was subjected to reverse transcription using random hexamers. TCRdb re-analysed the immunoSEQ multiplex PCR reads in MiXCR, keeping a single row per CDR3 protein. In the table there are 180,000 or so distinct CDR3 sequences, more than 90% of which are singletons. The CDR3 runs to 15 residues. V was pared by 5 bases and J by 5 bases, with 18 bases between. In germline, CDR1 is SGHTA, CDR2 FQGTGA.

The sample was CD4+ T cells from PBMCs. This receptor was obtained from a human donor in good health. The chain employs TRBV7-3 and TRBJ2-5; D may be TRBD2 (6 bases). Written as DNA, the CDR3 is TGTGCCAGCAGCCATAAGGCGGCGGGAAGGGAGACCCAGTACTTC. It specifies CASSHKAAGRETQYF.